Listed here is a single TCR beta chain. Trimming cost V 0 bases and J 1 base, with 7 bases left between them. This CDR3 contains 16 residues. CDR1 and CDR2 from the germline V gene are MNHNS and SASEGT. This record belongs to a study of cytomegalovirus exposure and HLA in healthy donors. Primers included in the PCR were 60 Vbeta and 13 Jbeta primers. Here immunoSEQ multiplex PCR was the method, and the copy in TCRdb shows in-frame clones only, minus some. The table includes about 160,000 clones, approximately 80% detected once. The V and J genes are TRBV6-1 and TRBJ1-6; D is undetermined. The origin of this receptor is a young man in good health and CMV-seropositive. The sample consisted of PBMCs. The chain's CDR3 is CASSEAAPSYNSPLHF. CDR3 sequence (DNA): TGTGCCAGCAGTGAAGCGGCCCCATCCTATAATTCACCCCTCCACTTT.